Here is one T cell receptor beta chain with its context. The antigen remains unidentified. The data stem from a study of cytomegalovirus exposure and HLA in healthy donors. Produced via immunoSEQ multiplex PCR; TCRdb's table is partial and in-frame only. Among 150,000 to 200,000 clones listed, around 86% were seen once. The CDR3 contains 11 residues. V lost 7 bases and J lost 2, with 8 bases in between. Germline CDR1 DFQATT, CDR2 SNEGSKA (reference sequence). Broader study findings: Cytomegalovirus association was listed for 164 TCR beta chains.

The donors belonged to the approximately 120-subject validation cohort, separate from the approximately 700-subject first cohort. The sequencing sample was made of PBMCs. The V gene is TRBV20-1, the J gene TRBJ2-5; D unclear. The source is a woman aged 18-29 years in good health and CMV-seronegative. The CDR3 reads CSGQDQETQYF. DNA of the CDR3: TGCAGTGGCCAGGATCAAGAGACCCAGTACTTC.